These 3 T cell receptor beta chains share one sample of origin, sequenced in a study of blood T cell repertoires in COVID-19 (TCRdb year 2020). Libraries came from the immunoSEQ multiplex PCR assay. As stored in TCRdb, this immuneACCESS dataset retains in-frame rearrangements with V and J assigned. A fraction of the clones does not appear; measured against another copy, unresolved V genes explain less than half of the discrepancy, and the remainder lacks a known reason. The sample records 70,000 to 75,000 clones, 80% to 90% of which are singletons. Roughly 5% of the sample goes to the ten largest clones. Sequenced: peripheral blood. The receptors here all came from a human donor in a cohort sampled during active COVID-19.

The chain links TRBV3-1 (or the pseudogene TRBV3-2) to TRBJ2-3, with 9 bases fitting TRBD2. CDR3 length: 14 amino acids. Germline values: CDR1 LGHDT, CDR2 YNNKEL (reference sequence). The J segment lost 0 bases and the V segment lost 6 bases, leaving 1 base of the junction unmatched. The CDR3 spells CASRTSGSTDTQYF. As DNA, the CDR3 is TGTGCCAGCAGAACTAGCGGGAGCACAGATACGCAGTATTTT.

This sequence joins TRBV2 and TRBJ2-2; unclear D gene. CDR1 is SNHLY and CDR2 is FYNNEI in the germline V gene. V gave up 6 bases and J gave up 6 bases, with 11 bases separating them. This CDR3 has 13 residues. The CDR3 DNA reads TGTGCCAGCAGCTCAGAGGCCTCCGGGGAGCTGTTTTTT. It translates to CASSSEASGELFF.

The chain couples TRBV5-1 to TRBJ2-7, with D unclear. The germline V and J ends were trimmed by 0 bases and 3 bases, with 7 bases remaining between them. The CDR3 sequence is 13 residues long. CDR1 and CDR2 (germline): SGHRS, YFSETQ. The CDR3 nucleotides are TGCGCCAGCAGCTTGGACAATGGCTACGAGCAGTACTTC. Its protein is CASSLDNGYEQYF.